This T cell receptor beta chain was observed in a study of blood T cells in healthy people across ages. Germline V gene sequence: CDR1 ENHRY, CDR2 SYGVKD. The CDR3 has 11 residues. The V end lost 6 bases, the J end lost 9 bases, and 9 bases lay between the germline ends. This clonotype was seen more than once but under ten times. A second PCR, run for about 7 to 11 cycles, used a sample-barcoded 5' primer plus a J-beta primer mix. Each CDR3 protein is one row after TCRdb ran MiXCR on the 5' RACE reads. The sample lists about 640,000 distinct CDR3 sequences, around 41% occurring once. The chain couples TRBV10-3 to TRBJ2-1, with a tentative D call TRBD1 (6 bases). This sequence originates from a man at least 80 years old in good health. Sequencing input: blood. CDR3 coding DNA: TGTGCCATCAGGAAGGACAGTGAGCAGTTCTTC. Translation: CAIRKDSEQFF.